This T cell receptor beta chain was recovered during a study of T cell clones after liver transplantation. Study-level information: Liver transplant recipients had immunosuppression withdrawal attempted within 2 years. Overall study findings and caveats: Circulating graft-donor-reactive CD4 TCRbeta sequences fell significantly post-transplant in 5 of 8 subjects.

Here immunoSEQ multiplex PCR was the method, and the copy in TCRdb shows in-frame clones only, minus some. The data contain about 75,000 clones, roughly 80% of them seen just once; the ten biggest clones take up 2.1%. With respect to this clone: Antigen: not known.

The CDR3 loop spans 15 amino acids. The germline gives CDR1 LNHDA, CDR2 SQIVND (reference sequence). Germline trimming cut 6 bases from V and 2 bases from J; bases unmatched to any gene: 9. V gene TRBV19 combines with J gene TRBJ2-7; TRBD1 aligns across 8 bases. The clonotype was recovered from a human patient who received a liver transplant. Some of the T cells might come from the graft donor. Here the sequenced sample was CD4+ T cells from blood, taken 48 months after liver transplant. The CDR3 DNA follows: TGTGCCAGTAGCCGAAAGACAGGGGCAGCCTACGAGCAGTACTTC. Translating it yields CASSRKTGAAYEQYF.